One T cell receptor (beta chain) is described in this entry. These data belong to a study of blood T cell repertoires in COVID-19. Looking at the study overall: Some COVID-19 samples were acute and others convalescent; all came from the United States, Italy and Spain. Sources were T cells, B-cell-depleted T cells, or PBMCs; the material itself was cDNA or gDNA.

Generated by immunoSEQ multiplex PCR, the TCRdb table keeps only in-frame clones and is missing some. This sample has around 200,000 clones; 75% to 85% occur once, and the top ten carry around 9%. Individuals drawn from 20 to 25 US areas were roughly 18 to 95 years old. In assigning cohorts, the study relied on participant-reported clinical history. The source of this sequence is a man aged 35 to 55 who had recovered from COVID-19. Sequenced material: PBMCs or T cells enriched from blood (not recorded which).

Here the CDR3 reads CASSGTVKNIQYF. The CDR3 nucleotides are TGTGCCAGCAGTGGGACAGTCAAAAACATTCAGTACTTC. The gene calls are TRBV25-1 and TRBJ2-4, with D possibly matching TRBD1 (6 bases). There are 13 residues in the CDR3. Trimming stripped 4 bases from V and 3 bases from J, with 7 bases between. Per germline, CDR1 MGHDK and CDR2 SYGVNS.